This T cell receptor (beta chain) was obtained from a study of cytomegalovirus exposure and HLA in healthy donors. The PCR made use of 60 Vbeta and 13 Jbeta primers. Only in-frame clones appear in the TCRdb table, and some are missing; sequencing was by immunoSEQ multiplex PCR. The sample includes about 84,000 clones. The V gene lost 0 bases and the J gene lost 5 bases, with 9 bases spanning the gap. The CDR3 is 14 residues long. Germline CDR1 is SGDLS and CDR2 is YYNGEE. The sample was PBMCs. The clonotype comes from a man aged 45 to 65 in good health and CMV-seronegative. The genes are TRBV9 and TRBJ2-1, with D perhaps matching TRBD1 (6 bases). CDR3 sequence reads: CASSVGGLNNEQFF. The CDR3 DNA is TGTGCCAGCAGCGTAGGGGGGCTCAACAATGAGCAGTTCTTC. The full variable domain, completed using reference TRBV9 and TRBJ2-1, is DSGVTQTPKHLITATGQRVTLRCSPRSGDLSVYWYQQSLDQGLQFLIQYYNGEERAKGNILERFSAQQFPDLHSELNLSSLELGDSALYFCASSVGGLNNEQFFGPGTRLTVL.